The subject of this entry is one T cell receptor beta chain. Its specificity is not known. This sample stems from a study of cytomegalovirus exposure and HLA in healthy donors. V was pared by 5 bases and J by 7 bases, with 9 bases of the junction left unmatched. The germline V gene has CDR1 SGHTA and CDR2 FQGNSA. The CDR3 is made up of 17 amino acids. Study-level results: In a later analysis, at a false discovery rate of 0.05, 15,000 to 20,000 TCR beta sequences matched HLA alleles. CMV antigen specificity of three CMV-associated chains was confirmed in vitro. Per published reports, the classifier diagnosed cytomegalovirus status with high specificity and sensitivity. For most TCR beta V segments, an earlier analysis put the productive rate at about 90% or about 30% of the time.

Researchers ran the PCR with 60 Vbeta and 13 Jbeta primers. Profiled with immunoSEQ multiplex PCR; TCRdb holds only in-frame clones, not every one. Counted here are hundreds of thousands of clones, roughly 91% occurring once; the ten biggest clones make up approximately 1%. This TCR was recovered from a woman younger than 35 in good health and CMV-seronegative. The chain employs TRBV7-2 and TRBJ2-2; TRBD2 aligns across 14 bases. The sequenced sample consisted of PBMCs. The CDR3 DNA reads as TGTGCCAGCAGCCCCAGACTAGCGGGAGGGTTCGGCGGGGAGCTGTTTTTT. Protein sequence: CASSPRLAGGFGGELFF.